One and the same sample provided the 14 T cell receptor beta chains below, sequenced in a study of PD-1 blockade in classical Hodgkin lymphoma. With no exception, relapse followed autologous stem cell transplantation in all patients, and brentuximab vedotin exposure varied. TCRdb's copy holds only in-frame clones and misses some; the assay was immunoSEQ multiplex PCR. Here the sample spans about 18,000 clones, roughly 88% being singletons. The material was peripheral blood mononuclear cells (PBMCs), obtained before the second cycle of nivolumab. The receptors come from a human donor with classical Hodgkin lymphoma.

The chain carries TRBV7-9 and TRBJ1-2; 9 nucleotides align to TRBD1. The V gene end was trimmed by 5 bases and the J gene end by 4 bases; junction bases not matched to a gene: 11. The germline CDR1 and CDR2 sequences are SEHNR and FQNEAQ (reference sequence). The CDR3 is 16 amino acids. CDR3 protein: CASSPGDRVVPYGYTF. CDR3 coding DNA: TGTGCCAGCAGCCCAGGGGACAGGGTTGTTCCCTATGGCTACACCTTC.

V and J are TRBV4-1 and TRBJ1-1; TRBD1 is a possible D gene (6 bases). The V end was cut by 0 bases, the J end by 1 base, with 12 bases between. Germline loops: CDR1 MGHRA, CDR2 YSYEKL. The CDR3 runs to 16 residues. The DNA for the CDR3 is TGCGCCAGCAGCCAAGAACAGGGCAGGAGGAACACTGAAGCTTTCTTT. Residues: CASSQEQGRRNTEAFF.

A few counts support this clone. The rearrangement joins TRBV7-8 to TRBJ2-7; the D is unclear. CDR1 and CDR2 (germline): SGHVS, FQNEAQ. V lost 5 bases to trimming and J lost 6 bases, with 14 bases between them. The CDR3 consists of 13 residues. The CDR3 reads CASSPPLAGEQYF. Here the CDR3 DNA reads TGTGCCAGCAGCCCACCCCTTGCCGGCGAGCAGTACTTC.

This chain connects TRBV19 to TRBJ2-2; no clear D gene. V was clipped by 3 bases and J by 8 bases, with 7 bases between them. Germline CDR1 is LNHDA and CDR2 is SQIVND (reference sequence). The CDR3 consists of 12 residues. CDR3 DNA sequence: TGTGCCAGTAGTATTCGGTCTGGGGAGCTGTTTTTT. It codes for CASSIRSGELFF.

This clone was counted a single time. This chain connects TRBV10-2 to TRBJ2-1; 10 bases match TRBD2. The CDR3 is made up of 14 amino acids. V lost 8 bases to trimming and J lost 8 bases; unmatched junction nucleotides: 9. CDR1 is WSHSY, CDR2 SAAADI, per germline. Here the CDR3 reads CASGVSGGFDEQFF. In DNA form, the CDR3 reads TGCGCCAGCGGGGTTAGCGGGGGGTTCGATGAGCAGTTCTTC.

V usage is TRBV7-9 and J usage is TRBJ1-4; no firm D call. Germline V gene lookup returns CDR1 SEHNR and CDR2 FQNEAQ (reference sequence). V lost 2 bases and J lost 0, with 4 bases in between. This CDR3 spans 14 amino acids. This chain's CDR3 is CASSLYATNEKLFF. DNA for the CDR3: TGTGCCAGCAGCTTATACGCAACTAATGAAAAACTGTTTTTT. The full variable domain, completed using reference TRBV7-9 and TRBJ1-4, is DTGVSQNPRHKITKRGQNVTFRCDPISEHNRLYWYRQTLGQGPEFLTYFQNEAQLEKSRLLSDRFSAERPKGSFSTLEIQRTEQGDSAMYLCASSLYATNEKLFFGSGTQLSVL.

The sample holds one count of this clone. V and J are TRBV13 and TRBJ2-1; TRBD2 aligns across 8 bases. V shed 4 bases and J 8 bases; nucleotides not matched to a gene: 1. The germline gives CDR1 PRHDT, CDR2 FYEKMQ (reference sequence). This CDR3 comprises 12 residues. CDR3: CASSWRGDEQFF. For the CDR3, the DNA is TGTGCCAGCAGCTGGCGGGGGGATGAGCAGTTCTTC.

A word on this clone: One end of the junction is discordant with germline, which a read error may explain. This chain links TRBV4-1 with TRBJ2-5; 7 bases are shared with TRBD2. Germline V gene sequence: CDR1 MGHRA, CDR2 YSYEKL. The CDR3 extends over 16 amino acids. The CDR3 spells CASSKEGRGYQETQYF. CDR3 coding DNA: TGCGCCAGCAGCAAAGAGGGGCGGGGGTACCAAGAGACCCAGTACTTC.

CDR3 residues: CASSVVGGDGETQYF. The CDR3 DNA is TGTGCCAGCAGCGTAGTTGGCGGGGATGGGGAGACCCAGTACTTC. V and J are TRBV9 and TRBJ2-5; TRBD2 is a possible D gene (6 bases). The V and J ends lost 0 bases and 5 bases respectively, with 14 bases between them. The CDR3 covers 15 residues. Germline V gene sequence: CDR1 SGDLS, CDR2 YYNGEE.

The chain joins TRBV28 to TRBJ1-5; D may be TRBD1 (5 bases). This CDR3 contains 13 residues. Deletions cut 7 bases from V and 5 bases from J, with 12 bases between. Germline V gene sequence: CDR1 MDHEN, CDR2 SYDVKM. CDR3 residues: CASIQGVYQPQHF. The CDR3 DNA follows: TGTGCCAGCATTCAGGGAGTCTATCAGCCCCAGCATTTT. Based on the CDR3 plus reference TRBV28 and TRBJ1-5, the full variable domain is DVKVTQSSRYLVKRTGEKVFLECVQDMDHENMFWYRQDPGLGLRLIYFSYDVKMKEKGDIPEGYSVSREKKERFSLILESASTNQTSMYLCASIQGVYQPQHFGDGTRLSIL.

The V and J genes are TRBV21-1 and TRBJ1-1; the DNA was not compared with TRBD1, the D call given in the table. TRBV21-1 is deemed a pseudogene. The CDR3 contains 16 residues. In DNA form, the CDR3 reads TGTGCCAGCACCGTGATCGCAGGACAATTGAACACTGAAGCTTTCTTT. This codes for CASTVIAGQLNTEAFF.

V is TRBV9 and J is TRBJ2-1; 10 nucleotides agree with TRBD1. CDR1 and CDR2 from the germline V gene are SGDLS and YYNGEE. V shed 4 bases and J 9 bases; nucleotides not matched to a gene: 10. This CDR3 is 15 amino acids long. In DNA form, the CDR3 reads TGTGCCAGCAGCCCGGACAGGGGGTTGGTACTTGAGCAGTTCTTC. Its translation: CASSPDRGLVLEQFF.

The CDR3 sequence is CSVDEGGYEQYF. The DNA for the CDR3 is TGCAGCGTTGACGAGGGAGGCTACGAGCAGTACTTC. V is TRBV29-1 and J is TRBJ2-7; possible D gene TRBD2, 6 bases. This CDR3 contains 12 residues. Trimming removed 3 bases from V and 3 bases from J, with 9 bases in between. Per the germline V gene, CDR1 is SQVTM and CDR2 is ANQGSEA.

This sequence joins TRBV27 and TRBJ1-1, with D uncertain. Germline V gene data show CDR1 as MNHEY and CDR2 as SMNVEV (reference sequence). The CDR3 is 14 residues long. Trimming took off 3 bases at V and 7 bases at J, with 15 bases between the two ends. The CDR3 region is CASSFGLTRDEAFF. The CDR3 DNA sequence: TGTGCCAGCAGTTTTGGATTGACTCGGGATGAAGCTTTCTTT.